This is a list of T cell receptor beta chains from one sample in a study of blood T cell repertoires in COVID-19. Assay: immunoSEQ multiplex PCR; the TCRdb copy retains only in-frame clones and omits some. The sample includes 380,000 or so clones, approximately 87% of them seen just once. The sequenced sample was PBMCs or T cells enriched from blood (not recorded which). The source of these receptors is a woman in her 30s with acute COVID-19. CDR3s include the opening cysteine and the closing phenylalanine or tryptophan. The order of the fields is V gene, D gene, J gene, clone size, CDR3 protein, CDR3 DNA. A D gene is named only where the DNA matches it firmly. Size is stated for part of the rows, as once, few or many counts, or as a class when the clone is expanded.

TRBV7-3,TRBD1,TRBJ2-1,NA,CASSSGTGSYNEQFF,TGTGCCAGCAGCTCCGGGACAGGGTCCTACAATGAGCAGTTCTTC
TRBV11-2,NA,TRBJ2-7,once,CASSWDRRGESRYEQYF,TGTGCCAGCAGCTGGGATAGGCGGGGAGAAAGTAGGTACGAGCAGTACTTC
TRBV27,NA,TRBJ1-3,NA,CASSFRSGNTIYF,TGTGCCAGCAGTTTCCGCTCTGGAAACACCATATATTTT
TRBV19,TRBD1,TRBJ1-2,NA,CASSDETGGFGYTF,TGTGCCAGTAGCGACGAGACAGGGGGATTTGGCTACACCTTC
TRBV6-5,NA,TRBJ2-7,NA,CASSEQGNEQYF,TGTGCCAGCAGCGAGCAGGGAAACGAGCAGTACTTC
TRBV9,NA,TRBJ1-1,NA,CASSSGTANTEAFF,TGTGCCAGCAGCTCAGGGACTGCGAACACTGAAGCTTTCTTT
TRBV5-6,NA,TRBJ2-2,NA,CASSLLNTGELFF,TGTGCCAGCAGCCTCTTAAACACCGGGGAGCTGTTTTTT
TRBV19,TRBD1,TRBJ1-5,NA,CASSIERRGDRRNQPQHF,TGTGCCAGTAGTATAGAAAGAAGGGGGGACAGGCGCAATCAGCCCCAGCATTTT
TRBV30,NA,TRBJ1-1,NA,CAWSVSGTEAFF,TGTGCCTGGAGTGTATCAGGGACTGAAGCTTTCTTT
TRBV11-1,NA,TRBJ2-2,NA,CASRMVGSKAGELFF,TGTGCCAGCAGGATGGTGGGTAGCAAGGCCGGGGAGCTGTTTTTT
TRBV30,TRBD1,TRBJ1-1,once,CAWEPGQGIATEAFF,TGTGCCTGGGAACCGGGACAGGGGATCGCCACTGAAGCTTTCTTT
TRBV5-4,NA,TRBJ1-2,NA,CASSLGQANYGYTF,TGTGCCAGCAGCTTGGGACAAGCTAACTATGGCTACACCTTC
TRBV20-1,NA,TRBJ1-2,NA,CSARNSMGYTF,TGCAGTGCTAGAAATAGTATGGGCTACACCTTC
TRBV4-3,TRBD2,TRBJ2-5,NA,CASSQDLAPSGQETQYF,TGCGCCAGCAGCCAAGATCTTGCCCCTAGCGGGCAAGAGACCCAGTACTTC
TRBV4-1,TRBD1,TRBJ1-6,NA,CASSLEGTGGGLAGSPLHF,TGCGCCAGCAGCCTCGAGGGGACAGGGGGCGGCTTAGCAGGCTCACCCCTCCACTTT
TRBV11-1,TRBD2,TRBJ2-3,NA,CASSFLTSGGADTQYF,TGTGCCAGCAGCTTCTTGACTAGCGGGGGTGCAGATACGCAGTATTTT
TRBV24-1,NA,TRBJ2-2,NA,CATSESLSNTGELFF,TGTGCCACCAGTGAATCGCTATCGAACACCGGGGAGCTGTTTTTT
TRBV6-5,NA,TRBJ2-1,NA,CASIRGREQFF,TGTGCCAGCATAAGGGGTAGGGAGCAGTTCTTC
TRBV19,TRBD1,TRBJ1-5,NA,CASIDRGFSNQPQHF,TGTGCCAGTATCGACAGGGGGTTCAGCAATCAGCCCCAGCATTTT
TRBV4-1,NA,TRBJ1-1,many,CASSPTNELNTEAFF,TGCGCCAGCAGCCCCACGAATGAGTTGAACACTGAAGCTTTCTTT
TRBV13,TRBD1,TRBJ1-4,NA,CASSSKWDRVPSNEKLFF,TGTGCCAGCAGCTCAAAATGGGACAGGGTGCCGTCTAATGAAAAACTGTTTTTT
TRBV4-1,TRBD1,TRBJ2-4,few,CASRTDREAKNIQYF,TGCGCCAGCAGGACGGACAGGGAGGCCAAAAACATTCAGTACTTC
TRBV5-5,TRBD1,TRBJ1-1,few,CASSQGAGTEAFF,TGTGCCAGCAGCCAGGGGGCTGGCACTGAAGCTTTCTTT
TRBV12-3/TRBV12-4,TRBD1,TRBJ1-1,NA,CASRGTGELGAFF,TGTGCCAGCAGAGGGACAGGGGAACTTGGGGCTTTCTTT
TRBV18,NA,TRBJ2-7,NA,CASSPNSRRLPQYF,TGTGCCAGCTCACCTAACAGCAGGCGTCTACCCCAGTACTTC
TRBV18,NA,TRBJ2-7,NA,CASSRESGSYEQYF,TGTGCCAGCTCCCGCGAATCAGGCTCCTACGAGCAGTACTTC
TRBV2,NA,TRBJ1-5,few,CASSEGSGNQPQHF,TGTGCCAGCAGTGAAGGCAGTGGCAATCAGCCCCAGCATTTT
TRBV29-1,TRBD2,TRBJ2-6,few,CSVTSGGSRGANVLTF,TGCAGCGTGACTAGCGGGGGGTCCCGAGGGGCCAACGTCCTGACTTTC
TRBV6-4,NA,TRBJ1-2,NA,CASSVTIGGNYGYTF,TGTGCCAGCAGTGTCACTATCGGCGGTAACTATGGCTACACCTTC
TRBV2,TRBD2,TRBJ2-3,NA,CASSVLAGGPTDTQYF,TGTGCCAGCAGTGTTCTAGCGGGGGGGCCGACAGATACGCAGTATTTT
TRBV7-2,NA,TRBJ1-3,NA,CASSYQQASGNTIYF,TGTGCCAGCAGCTATCAACAGGCCTCTGGAAACACCATATATTTT
TRBV12-5,TRBD2,TRBJ2-3,NA,CASGLVGEGGGTTDTQYF,TGTGCTAGTGGTTTGGTAGGTGAAGGCGGGGGGACCACAGATACGCAGTATTTT
TRBV6-1,TRBD2,TRBJ2-3,NA,CASSEEGVAGSTDTQYF,TGTGCCAGCAGTGAAGAGGGCGTAGCGGGGAGCACAGATACGCAGTATTTT
TRBV6-2/TRBV6-3,TRBD1,TRBJ2-3,NA,CASSLGTGGASRYTQYF,TGTGCCAGCAGTCTCGGGACAGGGGGCGCGTCCAGATATACGCAGTATTTT
TRBV21-1,NA,TRBJ2-7,few,CASSKVRQGGSYEQYF,TGTGCCAGCAGCAAAGTTCGACAGGGGGGCTCCTACGAGCAGTACTTC
TRBV7-9,NA,TRBJ2-7,NA,CASSLEGRGYEQYF,TGTGCCAGCAGCTTAGAGGGAAGGGGCTACGAGCAGTACTTC
TRBV11-2,NA,TRBJ1-4,NA,CASSLKFQGTNEKLFF,TGTGCCAGCAGCTTAAAATTCCAGGGGACTAATGAAAAACTGTTTTTT
TRBV5-5,NA,TRBJ2-7,NA,CASSKGAEGPYEQYF,TGTGCCAGCAGCAAAGGAGCGGAGGGGCCCTACGAGCAGTACTTC
TRBV2,TRBD1,TRBJ1-6,NA,CASSVGQGNSPLHF,TGTGCCAGCAGCGTAGGACAGGGGAATTCACCCCTCCACTTT
TRBV6-9,NA,TRBJ2-7,NA,CASSYPPGYEQYF,TGTGCCAGCAGTTACCCTCCCGGGTACGAGCAGTACTTC
TRBV15,TRBD1,TRBJ1-5,NA,CATSRDRQGPGPQHF,TGTGCCACCAGCAGAGATCGACAGGGCCCAGGGCCCCAGCATTTT
TRBV5-1,TRBD2,TRBJ2-7,NA,CASSLAGGNFYEQYF,TGCGCCAGCAGCTTGGCCGGGGGGAATTTCTACGAGCAGTACTTC
TRBV7-9,NA,TRBJ2-7,NA,CASSLVAGNEQYF,TGTGCCAGCAGCTTAGTGGCAGGTAACGAGCAGTACTTC
TRBV7-2,TRBD2,TRBJ2-1,NA,CASSLESPSGGKFF,TGTGCCAGCAGCTTAGAAAGTCCGAGCGGGGGTAAGTTCTTC
TRBV4-1,NA,TRBJ1-2,NA,CASSQPARGANYGYTF,TGCGCCAGCAGCCAACCCGCCAGGGGAGCTAACTATGGCTACACCTTC
TRBV7-6,NA,TRBJ1-1,NA,CASSMGAETPVEAFF,TGTGCCAGCAGTATGGGGGCAGAAACCCCAGTGGAAGCTTTCTTT
TRBV30,NA,TRBJ1-1,NA,CASQPTGMRVNTEAFF,TGTGCCTCACAGCCTACAGGGATGAGAGTGAACACTGAAGCTTTCTTT
TRBV18,NA,TRBJ2-3,NA,CASSLGGGLDTQYF,TGTGCCAGCTCACTTGGGGGGGGCCTAGATACGCAGTATTTT
TRBV12-5,NA,TRBJ2-1,NA,CASALDSSSYNEQFF,TGTGCTAGTGCCCTGGACAGTTCCTCCTACAATGAGCAGTTCTTC
TRBV27,TRBD1,TRBJ1-4,NA,CASSQDGTGISTNEKLFF,TGTGCCAGCAGTCAAGACGGGACAGGGATTTCGACTAATGAAAAACTGTTTTTT
TRBV5-1,NA,TRBJ2-7,few,CATRRGAGYEQYF,TGCGCCACCCGCCGGGGGGCCGGCTACGAGCAGTACTTC
TRBV5-1,TRBD2,TRBJ2-5,NA,CASKRGTGETQYF,TGCGCCAGTAAGCGGGGGACGGGGGAGACCCAGTACTTC
TRBV21-1,NA,TRBJ2-1,once,CASNRLCEAGGHYNEQFF,TGTGCCAGCAACCGACTCTGTGAGGCGGGGGGCCACTACAATGAGCAGTTCTTC
TRBV29-1,TRBD1,TRBJ2-2,NA,CSVISGTGTTGELFF,TGCAGCGTGATATCCGGGACAGGGACCACCGGGGAGCTGTTTTTT
TRBV15,NA,TRBJ2-7,NA,CATSKNGGLYEQYF,TGTGCCACCAGCAAAAATGGTGGCCTCTACGAGCAGTACTTC